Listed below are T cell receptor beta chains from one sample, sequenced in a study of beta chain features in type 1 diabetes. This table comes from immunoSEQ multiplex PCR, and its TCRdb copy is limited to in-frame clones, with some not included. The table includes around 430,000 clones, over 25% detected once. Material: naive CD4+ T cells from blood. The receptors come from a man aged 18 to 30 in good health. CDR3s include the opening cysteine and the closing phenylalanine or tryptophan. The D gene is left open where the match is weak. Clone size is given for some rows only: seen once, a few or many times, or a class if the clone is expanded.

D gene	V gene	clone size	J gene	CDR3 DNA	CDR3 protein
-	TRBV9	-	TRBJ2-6	TGTGCCAGCAGCGTTAAGGGACCCTATTCTGGGGCCAACGTCCTGACTTTC	CASSVKGPYSGANVLTF
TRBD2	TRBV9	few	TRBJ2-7	TGTGCCAGCAGCGTGACTAGCGTCTCCTACGAGCAGTACTTC	CASSVTSVSYEQYF
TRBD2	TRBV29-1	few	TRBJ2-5	TGCAGCGTTGGGAACCGGCTAGCGGAAGAGACCCAGTACTTC	CSVGNRLAEETQYF
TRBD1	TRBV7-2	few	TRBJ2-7	TGTGCCAGCAGCCGGACAGGGGTCGGCTACGAGCAGTACTTC	CASSRTGVGYEQYF
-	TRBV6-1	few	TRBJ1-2	TGTGCCAGCTCGGGACGGCACTATGGCTACACCTTC	CASSGRHYGYTF
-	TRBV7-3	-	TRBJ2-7	TGTGCCAGCAGCCCCGAAAGCGGCAGCTCCTACGAGCAGTACTTC	CASSPESGSSYEQYF
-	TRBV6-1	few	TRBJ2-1	TGTGCCAGCAGTGAAGGAGCTCTAGACAATGAGCAGTTCTTC	CASSEGALDNEQFF
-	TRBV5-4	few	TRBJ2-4	TGTGCCAGCAGCTTGACTGGCGCATTAGCCAAAAACATTCAGTACTTC	CASSLTGALAKNIQYF
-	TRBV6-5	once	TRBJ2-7	TGTGCCAGCAGTTACCGGGACCGACACTACGAGCAGTACTTC	CASSYRDRHYEQYF
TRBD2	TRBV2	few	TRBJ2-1	TGTGCCAGCACCCTTGGGACTAGGGGCAATGAGCAGTTCTTC	CASTLGTRGNEQFF